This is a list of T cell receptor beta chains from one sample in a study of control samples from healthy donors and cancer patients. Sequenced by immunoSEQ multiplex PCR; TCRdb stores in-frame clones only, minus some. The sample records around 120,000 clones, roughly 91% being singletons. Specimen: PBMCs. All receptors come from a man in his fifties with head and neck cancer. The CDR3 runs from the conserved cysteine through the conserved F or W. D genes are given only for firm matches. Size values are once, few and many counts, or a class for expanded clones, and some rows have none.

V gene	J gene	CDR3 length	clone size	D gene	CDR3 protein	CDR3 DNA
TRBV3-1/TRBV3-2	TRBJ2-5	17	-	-	CASSQDQLVRYQETQYF	TGTGCCAGCAGCCAAGATCAACTAGTCCGGTACCAAGAGACCCAGTACTTC
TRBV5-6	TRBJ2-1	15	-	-	CASSSDTSSYNEQFF	TGTGCCAGCAGCTCCGACACCAGCTCCTACAATGAGCAGTTCTTC
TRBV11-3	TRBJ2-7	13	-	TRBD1	CASSFVQGSEQYF	TGTGCCAGCAGCTTTGTACAGGGGAGCGAGCAGTACTTC
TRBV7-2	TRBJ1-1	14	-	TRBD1	CASSLGGQARRAFF	TGTGCCAGCAGCTTAGGCGGACAGGCCCGGCGAGCTTTCTTT
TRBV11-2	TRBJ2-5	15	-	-	CASSSSMGEWETQYF	TGTGCCAGCAGCTCCTCGATGGGGGAGTGGGAGACCCAGTACTTC
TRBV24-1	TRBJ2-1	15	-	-	CATSGGQSSYNEQFF	TGTGCCACCAGTGGAGGACAGAGCTCCTACAATGAGCAGTTCTTC
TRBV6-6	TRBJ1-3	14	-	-	CASSWDYSGNTIYF	TGTGCCAGCAGCTGGGACTACTCTGGAAACACCATATATTTT
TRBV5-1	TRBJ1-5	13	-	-	CASSLGSNQPQHF	TGCGCCAGCAGCTTAGGAAGCAATCAGCCCCAGCATTTT
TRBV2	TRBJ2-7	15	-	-	CASMPRGLSSYEQYF	TGTGCCAGCATGCCTCGGGGACTTAGCTCCTACGAGCAGTACTTC
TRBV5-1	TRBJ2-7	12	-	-	CASSPEGYEQYF	TGCGCCAGCAGCCCGGAAGGCTACGAGCAGTACTTC
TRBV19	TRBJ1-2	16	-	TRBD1	CASSIGSRGPYYGYTF	TGTGCCAGTAGTATAGGATCCAGGGGGCCCTACTATGGCTACACCTTC
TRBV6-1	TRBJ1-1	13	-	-	CASSDGGMIEAFF	TGTGCCAGCAGTGATGGGGGAATGATTGAAGCTTTCTTT
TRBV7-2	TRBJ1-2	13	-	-	CASSQWGYYGYTF	TGTGCCAGCAGCCAATGGGGTTACTATGGCTACACCTTC
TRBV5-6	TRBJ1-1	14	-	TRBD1	CASSPQGANTEAFF	TGTGCCAGCAGCCCTCAGGGGGCAAACACTGAAGCTTTCTTT
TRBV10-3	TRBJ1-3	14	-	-	CAIRVSGSGNTIYF	TGTGCCATCCGCGTGAGTGGCTCTGGAAACACCATATATTTT
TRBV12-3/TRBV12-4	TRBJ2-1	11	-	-	CASTLYNEQFF	TGTGCCAGCACCCTTTACAATGAGCAGTTCTTC
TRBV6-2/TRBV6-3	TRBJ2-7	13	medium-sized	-	CASSYKESGEQYF	TGTGCCAGCAGTTACAAGGAATCCGGGGAGCAGTACTTC
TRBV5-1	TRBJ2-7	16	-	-	CASSLASTGSDREQYF	TGCGCCAGCAGCTTGGCCAGTACAGGATCGGACCGGGAGCAGTACTTC
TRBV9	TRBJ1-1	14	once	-	CASSALTGRTEAFF	TGTGCCAGCAGCGCCCTAACAGGGAGAACTGAAGCTTTCTTT
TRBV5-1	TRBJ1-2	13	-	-	CASSVTGLYGYTF	TGCGCCAGCAGCGTAACCGGCCTCTATGGCTACACCTTC
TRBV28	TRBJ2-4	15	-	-	CASSLSGVSVDIQYF	TGTGCCAGCAGTTTATCCGGGGTTTCAGTGGACATTCAGTACTTC